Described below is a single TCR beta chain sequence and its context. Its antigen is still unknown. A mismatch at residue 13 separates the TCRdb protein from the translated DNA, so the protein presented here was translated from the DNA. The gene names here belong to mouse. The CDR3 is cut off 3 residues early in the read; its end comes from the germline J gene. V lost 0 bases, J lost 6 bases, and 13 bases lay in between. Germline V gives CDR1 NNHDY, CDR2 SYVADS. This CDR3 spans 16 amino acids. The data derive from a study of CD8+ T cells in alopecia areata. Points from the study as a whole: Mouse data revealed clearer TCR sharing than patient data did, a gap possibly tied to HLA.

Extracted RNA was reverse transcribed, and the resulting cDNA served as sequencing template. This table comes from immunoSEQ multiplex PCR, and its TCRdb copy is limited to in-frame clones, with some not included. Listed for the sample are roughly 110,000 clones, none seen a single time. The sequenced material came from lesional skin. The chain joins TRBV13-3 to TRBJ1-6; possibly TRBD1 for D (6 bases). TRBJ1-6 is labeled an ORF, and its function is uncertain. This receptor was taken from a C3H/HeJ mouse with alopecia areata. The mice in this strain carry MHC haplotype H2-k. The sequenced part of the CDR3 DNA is TGTGCCAGCAGTGATGCGGGGGGGCGAGGTAATTCGCCC. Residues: CASSDAGGRGNSP. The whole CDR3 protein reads CASSDAGGRGNSPLYF.